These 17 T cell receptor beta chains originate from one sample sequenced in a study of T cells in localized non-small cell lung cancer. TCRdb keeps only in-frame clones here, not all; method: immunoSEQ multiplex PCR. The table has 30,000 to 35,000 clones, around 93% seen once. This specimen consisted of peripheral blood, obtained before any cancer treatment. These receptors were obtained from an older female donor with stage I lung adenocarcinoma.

The DNA of the CDR3 is TGTGCCAGCAAGTCGCGGCGGTTTTCTAATGAAAAACTGTTTTTT. Amino acids: CASKSRRFSNEKLFF. The rearrangement joins TRBV28 to TRBJ1-4; the D is unclear. CDR1 and CDR2 from the germline V gene are MDHEN and SYDVKM. V lost 7 bases and J 3 bases, leaving 15 bases between the germline ends. This CDR3 has 15 residues.

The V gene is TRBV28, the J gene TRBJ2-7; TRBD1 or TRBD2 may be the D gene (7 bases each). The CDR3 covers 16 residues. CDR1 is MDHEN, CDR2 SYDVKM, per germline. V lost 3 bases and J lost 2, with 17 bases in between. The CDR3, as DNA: TGTGCCAGCAGTTTTGGGACAGCCCGGGGGGCCTACGAGCAGTACTTC. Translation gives CASSFGTARGAYEQYF.

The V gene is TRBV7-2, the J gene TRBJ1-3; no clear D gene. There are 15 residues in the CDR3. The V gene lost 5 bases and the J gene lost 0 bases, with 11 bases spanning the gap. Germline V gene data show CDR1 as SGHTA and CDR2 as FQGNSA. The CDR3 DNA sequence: TGTGCCAGCAGCGATCCCTGGAGCTCTGGAAACACCATATATTTT. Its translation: CASSDPWSSGNTIYF.

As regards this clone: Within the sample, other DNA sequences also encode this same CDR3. In nucleotides, the CDR3 is TGTGCCAGCAGCGTAGTGGCGGGGACTAGCACAGATACGCAGTATTTT. Its translation: CASSVVAGTSTDTQYF. The rearrangement joins TRBV9 to TRBJ2-3, with D possibly matching TRBD2 (6 bases). V was clipped by 0 bases and J by 0 bases, with 11 bases between them. CDR3 length: 16 residues. CDR1 and CDR2 from the germline V gene are SGDLS and YYNGEE. The variable domain in full, with the rest retrieved from reference TRBV9 and TRBJ2-3, is DSGVTQTPKHLITATGQRVTLRCSPRSGDLSVYWYQQSLDQGLQFLIQYYNGEERAKGNILERFSAQQFPDLHSELNLSSLELGDSALYFCASSVVAGTSTDTQYFGPGTRLTVL.

For the CDR3, the DNA is TGTGCCAGCAACGTCGACAGAGGGCAGTACAATGAGCAGTTCTTC. Amino acid sequence: CASNVDRGQYNEQFF. V is TRBV6-1 and J is TRBJ2-1; D tentatively fits TRBD1 or TRBD2 (5 bases each). V was cut by 7 bases and J by 4 bases, with 17 bases left in between. This CDR3 is 15 amino acids long. Germline CDR1 is MNHNS and CDR2 is SASEGT.

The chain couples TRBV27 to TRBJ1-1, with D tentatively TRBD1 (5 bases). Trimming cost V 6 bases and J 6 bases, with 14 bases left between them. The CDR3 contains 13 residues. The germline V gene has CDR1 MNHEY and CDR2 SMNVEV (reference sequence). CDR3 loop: CASRRGEEAEAFF. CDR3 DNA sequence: TGTGCCAGCAGGCGGGGGGAGGAGGCTGAAGCTTTCTTT.

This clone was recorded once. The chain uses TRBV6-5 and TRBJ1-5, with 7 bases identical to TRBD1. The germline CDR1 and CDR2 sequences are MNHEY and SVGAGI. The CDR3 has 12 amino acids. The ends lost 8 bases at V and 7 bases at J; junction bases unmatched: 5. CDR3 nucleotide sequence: TGTGCCAGCCTAGGAGGGGGCCAGCCCCAGCATTTT. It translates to CASLGGGQPQHF.

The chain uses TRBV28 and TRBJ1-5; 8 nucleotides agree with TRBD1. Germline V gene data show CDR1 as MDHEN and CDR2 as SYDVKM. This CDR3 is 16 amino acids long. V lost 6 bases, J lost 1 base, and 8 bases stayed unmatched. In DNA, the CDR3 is TGTGCCAGCAGCCACCGACAGGGGAGAAGCAATCAGCCCCAGCATTTT. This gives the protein CASSHRQGRSNQPQHF.

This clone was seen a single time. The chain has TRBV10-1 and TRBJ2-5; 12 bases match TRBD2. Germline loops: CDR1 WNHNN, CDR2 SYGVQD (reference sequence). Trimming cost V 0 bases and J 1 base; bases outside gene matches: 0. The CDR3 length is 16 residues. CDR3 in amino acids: CASSESLAGGQETQYF. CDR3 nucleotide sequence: TGCGCCAGCAGTGAGTCACTAGCGGGGGGCCAAGAGACCCAGTACTTC.

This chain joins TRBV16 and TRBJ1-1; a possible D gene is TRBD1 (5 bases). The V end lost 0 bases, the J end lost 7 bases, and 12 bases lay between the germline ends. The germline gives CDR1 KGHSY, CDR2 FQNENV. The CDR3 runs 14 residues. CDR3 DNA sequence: TGTGCCAGCAGCCAATCGGGCAGGGAGGGTGAAGCTTTCTTT. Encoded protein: CASSQSGREGEAFF.

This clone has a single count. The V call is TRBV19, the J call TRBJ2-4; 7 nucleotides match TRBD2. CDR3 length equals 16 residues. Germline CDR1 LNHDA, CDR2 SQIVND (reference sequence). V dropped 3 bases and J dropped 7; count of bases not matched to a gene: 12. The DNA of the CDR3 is TGTGCCAGTAGTATGAGGAGCGGGACCGGCGGGAACATTCAGTACTTC. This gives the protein CASSMRSGTGGNIQYF.

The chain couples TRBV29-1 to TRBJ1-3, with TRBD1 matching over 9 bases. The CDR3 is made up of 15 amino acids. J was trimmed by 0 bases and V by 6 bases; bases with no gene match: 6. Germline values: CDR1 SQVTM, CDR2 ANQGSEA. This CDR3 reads CSVGTGLLSGNTIYF. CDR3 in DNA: TGCAGCGTCGGGACAGGGCTTCTCTCTGGAAACACCATATATTTT.

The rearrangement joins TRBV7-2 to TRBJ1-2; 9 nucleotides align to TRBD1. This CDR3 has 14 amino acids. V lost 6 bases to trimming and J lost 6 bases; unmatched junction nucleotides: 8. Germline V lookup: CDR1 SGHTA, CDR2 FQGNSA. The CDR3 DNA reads TGTGCCAGCAGGCCCCGGGACAGGGAAAATGGCTACACCTTC. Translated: CASRPRDRENGYTF.

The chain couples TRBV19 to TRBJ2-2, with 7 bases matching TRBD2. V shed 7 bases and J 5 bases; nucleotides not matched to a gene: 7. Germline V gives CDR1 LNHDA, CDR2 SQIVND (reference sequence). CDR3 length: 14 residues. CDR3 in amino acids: CASNGGRRTGELFF. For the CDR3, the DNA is TGTGCCAGTAACGGGGGGAGGAGGACCGGGGAGCTGTTTTTT. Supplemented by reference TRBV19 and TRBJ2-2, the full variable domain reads DGGITQSPKYLFRKEGQNVTLSCEQNLNHDAMYWYRQDPGQGLRLIYYSQIVNDFQKGDIAEGYSVSREKKESFPLTVTSAQKNPTAFYLCASNGGRRTGELFFGEGSRLTVL.

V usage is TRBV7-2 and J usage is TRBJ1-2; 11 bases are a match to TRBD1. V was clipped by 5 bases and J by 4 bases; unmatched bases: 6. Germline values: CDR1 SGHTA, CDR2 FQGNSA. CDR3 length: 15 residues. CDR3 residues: CASSPGTGGFYGYTF. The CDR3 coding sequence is TGTGCCAGCAGCCCCGGGACAGGGGGGTTCTATGGCTACACCTTC.

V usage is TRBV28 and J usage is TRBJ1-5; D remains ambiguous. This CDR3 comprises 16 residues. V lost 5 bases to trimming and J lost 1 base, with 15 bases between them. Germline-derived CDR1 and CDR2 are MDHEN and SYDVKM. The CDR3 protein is CASSRHGSVSNQPQHF. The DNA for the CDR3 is TGTGCCAGCAGTCGCCACGGTTCAGTCAGCAATCAGCCCCAGCATTTT.

In DNA, the CDR3 is TGTGCCAGCAGCTTAACGAGCTCTGGAAACACCATATATTTT. Translating it yields CASSLTSSGNTIYF. The chain carries TRBV11-2 and TRBJ1-3, with D unclear. Trimming removed 2 bases at V and 0 bases at J, with 5 bases between. The germline CDR1 and CDR2 sequences are SGHAT and FQNNGV. The CDR3 sequence is 14 residues long.